Detailed here is one TCR beta chain. The antigen remains unidentified. This entry belongs to a study of T-cell memory formation after mild COVID-19. From germline, CDR1 is SGDLS and CDR2 YYNGEE. The CDR3 is 15 residues long. V lost 0 bases and J lost 10, with 17 bases in between. Study results and limitations: Clones from the second wave (peaking day 37) had unconfirmed SARS-CoV-2 specificity.

A single record per CDR3 protein comes from TCRdb applying MiXCR to the 5' RACE reads. The sample lists approximately 400,000 distinct CDR3 sequences; over 15% were seen once. Sequenced sample: PBMCs or a T cell subset sorted from them (not recorded which). This receptor was obtained from a man between 18 and 29 years old who had mild COVID-19 (a few samples of this study predate the infection). Cell type and time point are not known. The chain uses TRBV9 and TRBJ2-1; tentative D call: TRBD2 (5 bases). The CDR3 loop reads CASSVAEGGSDEQFF. The CDR3 nucleotides are TGTGCCAGCAGCGTAGCTGAGGGCGGGTCAGACGAGCAGTTCTTC.